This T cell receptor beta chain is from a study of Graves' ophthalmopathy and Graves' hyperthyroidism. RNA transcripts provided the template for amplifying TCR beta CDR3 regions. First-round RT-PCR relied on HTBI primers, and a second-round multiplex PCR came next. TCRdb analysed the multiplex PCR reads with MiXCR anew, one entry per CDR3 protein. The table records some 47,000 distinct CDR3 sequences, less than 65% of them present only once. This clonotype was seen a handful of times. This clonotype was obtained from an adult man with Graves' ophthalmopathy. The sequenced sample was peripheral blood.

CDR3 in amino acids: CASSLGGEGYTF. DNA of the CDR3: TGTGCCAGCAGCTTAGGAGGGGAGGGCTACACCTTC. The V and J genes are TRBV13 and TRBJ1-2; the D gene is possibly TRBD1 (5 bases). Germline lookup yields CDR1 PRHDT and CDR2 FYEKMQ (reference sequence). V lost 0 bases and J 8 bases, leaving 7 bases between the germline ends. The CDR3 loop spans 12 amino acids.